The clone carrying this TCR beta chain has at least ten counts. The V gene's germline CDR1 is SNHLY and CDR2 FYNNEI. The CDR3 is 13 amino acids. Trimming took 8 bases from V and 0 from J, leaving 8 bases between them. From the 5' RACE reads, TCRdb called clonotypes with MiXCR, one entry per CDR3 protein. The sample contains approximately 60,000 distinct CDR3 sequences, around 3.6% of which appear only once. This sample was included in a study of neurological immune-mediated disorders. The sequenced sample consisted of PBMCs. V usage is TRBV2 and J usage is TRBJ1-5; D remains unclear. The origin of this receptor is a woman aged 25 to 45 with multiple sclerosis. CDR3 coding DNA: TGTGCCAGCGGAGGCGATAGCAATCAGCCCCAGCATTTT. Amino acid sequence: CASGGDSNQPQHF.